This passage covers 17 T cell receptor beta chains from one sample sequenced in a study of shared clonotypes between healthy human individuals. The assay was immunoSEQ multiplex PCR, and TCRdb's table has in-frame clones only and misses some. The sample lists approximately 700,000 clones, around 78% occurring once. The sample consisted of memory CD4+ T cells sorted from blood. Subset of the sample: CD45RA-negative fraction. These TCRs come from a woman under 40 in good health.

Points on this clone: A junction boundary mismatches the germline segment, possibly from a read error. J is TRBJ1-4 and V is TRBV2; D is unclear. Germline CDR1 reads SNHLY; CDR2 reads FYNNEI. This CDR3 spans 14 amino acids. CDR3 sequence reads: CASREEPTNEKLFF. CDR3 sequence (DNA): TGTGCCAGCAGGGAAGAACCAACTAATGAAAAACTGTTTTTT.

The rearrangement links TRBV6-1 to TRBJ1-1; no reliable D call. Germline CDR1 reads MNHNS; CDR2 reads SASEGT. The ends were cut back, 2 bases at V and 6 bases at J, with 13 bases in the middle. The CDR3 sequence is 14 residues long. As DNA, the CDR3 is TGTGCCAGCAGTGAAAAGGGTCGGTCTCCTGAAGCTTTCTTT. Translating it yields CASSEKGRSPEAFF.

The gene calls are TRBV2 and TRBJ2-7; D is possibly TRBD2 (5 bases). Germline values: CDR1 SNHLY, CDR2 FYNNEI. The CDR3 length is 14 residues. Deletions cut 3 bases from V and 7 bases from J, with 16 bases between. CDR3 sequence (DNA): TGTGCCAGCAGTGATCTCGTGGCCACGGGGGAGCAGTACTTC. It yields the protein CASSDLVATGEQYF.

V and J are TRBV6-6 and TRBJ1-1; a possible D gene is TRBD1 (5 bases). The CDR3 sequence is 15 residues long. Germline lookup yields CDR1 MNHNY and CDR2 SVGAGI (reference sequence). V gave up 5 bases and J gave up 10 bases, with 23 bases separating them. CDR3 region: CASSLNTAGEVVAFF. The CDR3 region has the DNA TGTGCCAGCAGTCTTAACACGGCGGGGGAAGTGGTAGCTTTCTTT.

The V and J genes are TRBV4-1 and TRBJ2-4; 8 positions agree with TRBD1. In germline, CDR1 is MGHRA, CDR2 YSYEKL. With V trimmed by 2 bases and J by 9 bases, 6 bases remained unmatched. The length of the CDR3 is 14 residues. CDR3 bases: TGCGCCAGCAGCCAACCCCGGGACAGGCGCATTCAGTACTTC. Translating gives CASSQPRDRRIQYF.

The J gene is TRBJ2-3, the V gene TRBV5-1; 8 bases align to TRBD2. The CDR3 sequence is 15 residues long. The junction had 7 bases not matched to a gene; V was cut back by 4 bases and J by 3 bases. Germline V gene lookup returns CDR1 SGHRS and CDR2 YFSETQ. CDR3 DNA sequence: TGCGCCAGCAGCATTAGCGGGATGACAACAGATACGCAGTATTTT. The encoded protein is CASSISGMTTDTQYF.

This chain connects TRBV27 to TRBJ1-3, with no clear D. Trimming took 10 bases from V and 0 from J, leaving 13 bases between them. The length of the CDR3 is 14 residues. Germline CDR1 is MNHEY and CDR2 is SMNVEV (reference sequence). The CDR3 DNA follows: TGTGCCACCAAACCCTCGGTCTCTGGAAACACCATATATTTT. Amino acid sequence: CATKPSVSGNTIYF.

Details on this clone: This may stem from a read error, because a much larger clone lies one nucleotide away. V and J are TRBV9 and TRBJ2-3; D is ambiguous. CDR3 size: 12 residues. Per the germline V gene, CDR1 is SGDLS and CDR2 is YYNGEE. V dropped 4 bases and J dropped 2 bases, with 5 bases sitting between them. CDR3 bases: TGTGCCAGCAGCTCCTTCACAGATACGCAGTATTTT. Encoded protein: CASSSFTDTQYF. Drawing the rest from reference TRBV9 and TRBJ2-3, the complete variable domain is DSGVTQTPKHLITATGQRVTLRCSPRSGDLSVYWYQQSLDQGLQFLIQYYNGEERAKGNILERFSAQQFPDLHSELNLSSLELGDSALYFCASSSFTDTQYFGPGTRLTVL.

A few counts support this clone. The chain links TRBV10-2 to TRBJ1-1, with D maybe TRBD1 (6 bases). CDR3 size: 14 residues. V was shortened by 4 bases and J by 5 bases, with 14 bases between the two germline ends. Germline V CDR1 and CDR2: WSHSY, SAAADI. The CDR3 bases are TGCGCCAGCAGTGGCGGGGCAGGGGAGACTGAAGCTTTCTTT. It is translated as CASSGGAGETEAFF.

This chain connects TRBV5-1 to TRBJ2-3; TRBD2 matches at 12 bases. Germline CDR1 and CDR2: SGHRS and YFSETQ. The length of the CDR3 is 17 residues. After removal of 0 bases from V and 6 bases from J, the junction contained 8 bases not matched to a gene. Here the CDR3 DNA reads TGCGCCAGCAGCTTGGCTCTACTAGCGGGAGGTAACGATACGCAGTATTTT. It codes for CASSLALLAGGNDTQYF.

This clone came up a few times. The chain is built from TRBV6-6 and TRBJ2-3, with a weak D call TRBD1 (6 bases). CDR1 and CDR2 (germline): MNHNY, SVGAGI (reference sequence). The CDR3 consists of 14 residues. V lost 8 bases and J lost 0, with 12 bases in between. DNA for the CDR3: TGTGCCAGCGAAGGACAGCCTAGCACAGATACGCAGTATTTT. It yields the protein CASEGQPSTDTQYF.

The CDR3 region is CASSDRLQGLYGYTF. The CDR3 DNA sequence: TGTGCCAGCAGCGACCGGTTACAGGGACTTTATGGCTACACCTTC. The V gene is TRBV7-9, the J gene TRBJ1-2, with D perhaps TRBD1 (6 bases). The CDR3 totals 15 residues. V lost 5 bases, J lost 5 bases, and 18 bases lay in between. Per the germline V gene, CDR1 is SEHNR and CDR2 is FQNEAQ (reference sequence).

CDR3 sequence (DNA): TGTGCCAGCAGTAGGATTGATGAGCAGTTCTTC. Translated: CASSRIDEQFF. The chain links TRBV28 to TRBJ2-1; D uncertain. CDR3 length: 11 amino acids. Germline CDR1 MDHEN, CDR2 SYDVKM. The V end was cut by 5 bases, the J end by 8 bases, with 7 bases between.

This chain connects TRBV2 to TRBJ2-7; perhaps TRBD1 as D (6 bases). V lost 7 bases and J lost 5, with 24 bases in between. Germline V gene data show CDR1 as SNHLY and CDR2 as FYNNEI. The length of the CDR3 is 16 residues. CDR3 bases: TGTGCCAGCACCCTCAATGACGGGACACCGCCTCACGAGCAGTACTTC. Encoded protein: CASTLNDGTPPHEQYF. Supplemented by reference TRBV2 and TRBJ2-7, the full variable domain reads EPEVTQTPSHQVTQMGQEVILRCVPISNHLYFYWYRQILGQKVEFLVSFYNNEISEKSEIFDDQFSVERPDGSNFTLKIRSTKLEDSAMYFCASTLNDGTPPHEQYFGPGTRLTVT.

This clone was seen a single time. V usage is TRBV5-1 and J usage is TRBJ2-2, with 7 bases identical to TRBD1. This CDR3 comprises 15 residues. Germline V lookup: CDR1 SGHRS, CDR2 YFSETQ. V shed 4 bases, J shed 5 bases, and the junction held 8 bases outside the gene matches. The CDR3 DNA reads TGCGCCAGCAGCACCGGGACAGACTCGACCGGGGAGCTGTTTTTT. As protein: CASSTGTDSTGELFF.

There are many counts of this clone. CDR3 nucleotide sequence: TGTGCCAGCAGCCCACGGGGTCTAGCGGGGGGCACAGATACGCAGTATTTT. This codes for CASSPRGLAGGTDTQYF. The chain combines TRBV7-2 with TRBJ2-3, with 10 bases fitting TRBD2. Germline trimming cut 5 bases from V and 1 base from J; bases unmatched to any gene: 9. The CDR3 covers 17 residues. Germline V gene sequence: CDR1 SGHTA, CDR2 FQGNSA.

V usage is TRBV7-8 and J usage is TRBJ2-7; D is possibly TRBD2 (7 bases). Trimming removed 4 bases at V and 5 bases at J, with 18 bases between. The CDR3 runs 15 residues. The germline V gene encodes CDR1 SGHVS and CDR2 FQNEAQ. CDR3 bases: TGTGCCAGCAGCTCTATGGGCGGGGGCTGGGACGAGCAGTACTTC. Its translation: CASSSMGGGWDEQYF. The full variable domain, its missing parts supplied by reference TRBV7-8 and TRBJ2-7, is GAGVSQSPRYKVAKRGQDVALRCDPISGHVSLFWYQQALGQGPEFLTYFQNEAQLDKSGLPSDRFFAERPEGSVSTLKIQRTQQEDSAVYLCASSSMGGGWDEQYFGPGTRLTVT.